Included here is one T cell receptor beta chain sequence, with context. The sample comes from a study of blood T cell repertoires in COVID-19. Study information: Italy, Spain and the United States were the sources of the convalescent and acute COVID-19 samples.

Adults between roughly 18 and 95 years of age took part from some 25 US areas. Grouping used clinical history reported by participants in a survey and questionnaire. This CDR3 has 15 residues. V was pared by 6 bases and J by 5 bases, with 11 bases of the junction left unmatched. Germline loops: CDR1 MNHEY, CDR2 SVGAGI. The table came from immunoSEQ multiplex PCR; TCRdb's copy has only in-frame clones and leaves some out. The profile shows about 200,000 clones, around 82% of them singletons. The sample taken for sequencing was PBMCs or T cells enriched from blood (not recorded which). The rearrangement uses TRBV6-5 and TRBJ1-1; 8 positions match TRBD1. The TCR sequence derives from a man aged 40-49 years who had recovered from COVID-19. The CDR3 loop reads CASSPGDRKGTEAFF. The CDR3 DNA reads TGTGCCAGCAGCCCAGGGGACAGGAAGGGGACTGAAGCTTTCTTT.